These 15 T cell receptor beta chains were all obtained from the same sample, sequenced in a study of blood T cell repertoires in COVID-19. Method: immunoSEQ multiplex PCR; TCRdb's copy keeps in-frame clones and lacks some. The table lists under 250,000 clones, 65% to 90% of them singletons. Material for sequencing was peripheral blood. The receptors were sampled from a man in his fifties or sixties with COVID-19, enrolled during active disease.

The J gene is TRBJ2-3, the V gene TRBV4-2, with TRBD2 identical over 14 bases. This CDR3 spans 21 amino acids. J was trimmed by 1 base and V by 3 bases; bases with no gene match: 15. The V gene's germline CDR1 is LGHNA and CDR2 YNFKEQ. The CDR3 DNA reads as TGTGCCAGCAGCCACGAGTACTTAGGACTAGCGGGGGGTTCTGGCACAGATACGCAGTATTTT. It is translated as CASSHEYLGLAGGSGTDTQYF.

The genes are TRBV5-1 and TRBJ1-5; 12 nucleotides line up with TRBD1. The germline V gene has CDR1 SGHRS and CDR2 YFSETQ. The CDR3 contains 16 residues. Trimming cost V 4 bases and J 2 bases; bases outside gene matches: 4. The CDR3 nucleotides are TGCGCCAGCAGCCCGGGGACAGGGGGCGGCAATCAGCCCCAGCATTTT. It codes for CASSPGTGGGNQPQHF.

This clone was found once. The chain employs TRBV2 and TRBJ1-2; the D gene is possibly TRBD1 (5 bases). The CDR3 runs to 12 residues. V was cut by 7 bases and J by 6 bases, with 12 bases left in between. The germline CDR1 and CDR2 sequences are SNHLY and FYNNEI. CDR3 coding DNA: TGTGCCAGCAACGGGGGTATTGATGGCTACACCTTC. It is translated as CASNGGIDGYTF. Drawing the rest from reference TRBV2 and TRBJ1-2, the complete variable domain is EPEVTQTPSHQVTQMGQEVILRCVPISNHLYFYWYRQILGQKVEFLVSFYNNEISEKSEIFDDQFSVERPDGSNFTLKIRSTKLEDSAMYFCASNGGIDGYTFGSGTRLTVV.

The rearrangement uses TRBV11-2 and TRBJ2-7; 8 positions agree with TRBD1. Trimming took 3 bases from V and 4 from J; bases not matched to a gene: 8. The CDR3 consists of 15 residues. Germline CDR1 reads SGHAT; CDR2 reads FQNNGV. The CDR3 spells CASSLGTGQVYEQYF. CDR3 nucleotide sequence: TGTGCCAGCAGCTTGGGGACAGGCCAGGTATACGAGCAGTACTTC.

The CDR3 sequence: CASRGTISGNTIYF. CDR3 nucleotide sequence: TGTGCCAGCAGGGGGACAATCTCTGGAAACACCATATATTTT. The gene calls are TRBV6-5 and TRBJ1-3; tentative D call: TRBD1 (6 bases). The CDR3 totals 14 residues. The V end lost 6 bases, the J end lost 0 bases, and 9 bases lay between the germline ends. The germline V gene has CDR1 MNHEY and CDR2 SVGAGI.

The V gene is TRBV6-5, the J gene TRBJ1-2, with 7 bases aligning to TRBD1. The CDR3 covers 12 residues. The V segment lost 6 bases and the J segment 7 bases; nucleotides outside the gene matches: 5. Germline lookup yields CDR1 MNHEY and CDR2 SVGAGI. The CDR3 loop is CASSTGVGGYTF. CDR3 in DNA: TGTGCCAGCAGCACAGGGGTAGGTGGCTACACCTTC.

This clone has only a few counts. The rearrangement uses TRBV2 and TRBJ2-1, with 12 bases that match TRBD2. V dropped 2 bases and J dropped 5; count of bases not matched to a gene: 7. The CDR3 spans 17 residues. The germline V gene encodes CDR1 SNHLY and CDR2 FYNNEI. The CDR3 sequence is CASSERLAGAKNNEQFF. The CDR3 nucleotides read TGTGCCAGCAGTGAACGACTAGCGGGGGCCAAAAACAATGAGCAGTTCTTC.

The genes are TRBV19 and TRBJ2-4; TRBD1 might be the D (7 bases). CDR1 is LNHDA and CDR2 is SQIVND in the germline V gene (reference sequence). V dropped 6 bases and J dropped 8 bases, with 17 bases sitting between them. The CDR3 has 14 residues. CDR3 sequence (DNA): TGTGCCAGTAGCCGGGGGACAGCAGGGGACATTCAGTACTTC. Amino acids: CASSRGTAGDIQYF.

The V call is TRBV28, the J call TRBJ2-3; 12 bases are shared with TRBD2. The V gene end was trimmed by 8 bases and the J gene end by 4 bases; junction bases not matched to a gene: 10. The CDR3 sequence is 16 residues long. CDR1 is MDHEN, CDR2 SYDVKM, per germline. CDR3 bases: TGTGCCAGCCCTCCTAGCGGGGGGGCTAGTCCAGATACGCAGTATTTT. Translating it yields CASPPSGGASPDTQYF.

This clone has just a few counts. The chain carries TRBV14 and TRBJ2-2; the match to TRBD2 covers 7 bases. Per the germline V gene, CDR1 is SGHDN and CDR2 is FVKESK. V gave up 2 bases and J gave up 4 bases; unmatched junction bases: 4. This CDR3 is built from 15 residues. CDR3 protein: CASSQSAGVTGELFF. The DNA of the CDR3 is TGTGCCAGCAGCCAATCGGCGGGGGTCACCGGGGAGCTGTTTTTT.

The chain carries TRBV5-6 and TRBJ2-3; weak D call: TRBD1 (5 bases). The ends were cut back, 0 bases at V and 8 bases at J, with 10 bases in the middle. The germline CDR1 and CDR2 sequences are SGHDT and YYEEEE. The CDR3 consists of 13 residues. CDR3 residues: CASSLDRRATQYF. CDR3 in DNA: TGTGCCAGCAGCTTGGACAGGCGTGCTACGCAGTATTTT.

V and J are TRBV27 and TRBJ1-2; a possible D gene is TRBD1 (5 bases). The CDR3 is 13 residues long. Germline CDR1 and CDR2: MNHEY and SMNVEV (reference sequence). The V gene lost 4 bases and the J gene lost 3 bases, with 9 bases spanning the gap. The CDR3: CASSSQGDYGYTF. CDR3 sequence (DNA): TGTGCCAGCAGTTCCCAAGGGGACTATGGCTACACCTTC.

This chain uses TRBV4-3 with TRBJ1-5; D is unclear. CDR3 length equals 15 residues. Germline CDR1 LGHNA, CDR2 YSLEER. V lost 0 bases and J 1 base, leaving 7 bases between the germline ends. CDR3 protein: CASSQDRLSNQPQHF. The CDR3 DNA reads TGCGCCAGCAGCCAAGATCGTCTCAGCAATCAGCCCCAGCATTTT.

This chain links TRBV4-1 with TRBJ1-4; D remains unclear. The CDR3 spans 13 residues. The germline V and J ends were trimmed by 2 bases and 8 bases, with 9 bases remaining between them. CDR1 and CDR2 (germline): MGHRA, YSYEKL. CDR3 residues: CASSQTNGEKLFF. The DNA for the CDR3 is TGCGCCAGCAGCCAAACAAATGGCGAAAAACTGTTTTTT.

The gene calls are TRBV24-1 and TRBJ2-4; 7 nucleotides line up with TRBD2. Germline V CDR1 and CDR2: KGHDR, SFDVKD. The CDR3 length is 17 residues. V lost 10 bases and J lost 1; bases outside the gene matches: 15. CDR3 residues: CATTERGGRTAKNIQYF. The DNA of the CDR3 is TGTGCCACTACCGAACGCGGGGGACGAACGGCCAAAAACATTCAGTACTTC.